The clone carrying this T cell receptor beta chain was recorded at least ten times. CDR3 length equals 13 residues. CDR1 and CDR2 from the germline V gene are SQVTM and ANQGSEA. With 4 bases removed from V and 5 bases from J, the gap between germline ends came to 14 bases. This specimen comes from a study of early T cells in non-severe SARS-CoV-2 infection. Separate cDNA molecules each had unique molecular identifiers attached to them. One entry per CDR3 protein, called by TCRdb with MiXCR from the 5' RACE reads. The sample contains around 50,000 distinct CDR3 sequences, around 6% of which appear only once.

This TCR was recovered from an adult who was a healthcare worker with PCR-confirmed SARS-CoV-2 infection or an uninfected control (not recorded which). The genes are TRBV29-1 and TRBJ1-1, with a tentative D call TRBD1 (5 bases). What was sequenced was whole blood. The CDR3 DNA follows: TGCAGCGTTGGGAAAGGGGAGGGGACTGAAGCTTTCTTT. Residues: CSVGKGEGTEAFF.